This entry lists 21 T cell receptor beta chains sequenced from one sample in a study of Ad26.COV2.S vaccination and SARS-CoV-2 variants. As to treatment: around 19 received Ad26.COV2.S at low or high dose, single or two shots; five or six received placebo; per-sample allocation not given. Specimens were obtained on day 63 following the first vaccine or placebo injection. Repertoires were generated with immunoSEQ multiplex PCR, while TCRdb's copy carries only in-frame clones and drops some. The data hold 350,000 to 450,000 clones, with about nine tenths observed a single time. Sequenced material: peripheral blood, taken in a trial of Ad26.COV2.S vaccine versus placebo. These receptors all stem from a person aged 18 to 59 who received the Ad26.COV2.S COVID-19 vaccine or a placebo.

V gene TRBV28 combines with J gene TRBJ1-1, with D possibly being TRBD1 (5 bases). V shed 2 bases and J shed 10 bases, with 14 bases lying between them. Germline CDR1 MDHEN, CDR2 SYDVKM. The CDR3 consists of 13 residues. As DNA, the CDR3 is TGTGCCAGCAGTTTACCGCCAGGTAGGGGAGCTTTCTTT. It translates to CASSLPPGRGAFF.

V is TRBV9 and J is TRBJ2-3; D uncertain. Germline loops: CDR1 SGDLS, CDR2 YYNGEE. This CDR3 contains 15 residues. Trimming stripped 3 bases from V and 2 bases from J, with 13 bases between. CDR3 nucleotide sequence: TGTGCCAGCAGCGAGGTCCCGCGGATCACAGATACGCAGTATTTT. Encoded protein: CASSEVPRITDTQYF.

The chain couples TRBV28 to TRBJ1-2; D might be TRBD1 (5 bases). Trimming pared 2 bases from V and 4 bases from J, leaving 11 bases between. CDR1 and CDR2 (germline): MDHEN, SYDVKM. The CDR3 contains 14 residues. This CDR3 is CASSLEGLFYGYTF. For the CDR3, the DNA is TGTGCCAGCAGTTTAGAGGGGCTGTTCTATGGCTACACCTTC.

The chain is built from TRBV2 and TRBJ1-1, with D unclear. Deletions cut 1 base from V and 2 bases from J, with 11 bases between. Looked up from germline, CDR1 is SNHLY and CDR2 is FYNNEI. CDR3 length equals 15 residues. The CDR3 sequence is CASSEDRGSNTEAFF. In DNA form, the CDR3 reads TGTGCCAGCAGTGAAGATCGGGGTAGCAACACTGAAGCTTTCTTT.

V is TRBV28 and J is TRBJ2-2, with 9 bases identical to TRBD1. This CDR3 has 15 residues. Germline V gene data show CDR1 as MDHEN and CDR2 as SYDVKM. V dropped 5 bases and J dropped 2; count of bases not matched to a gene: 3. The CDR3 is CASSNRGPNTGELFF. CDR3 nucleotide sequence: TGTGCCAGCAGTAACAGGGGGCCTAACACCGGGGAGCTGTTTTTT. Complete variable domain (other parts from reference TRBV28 and TRBJ2-2): DVKVTQSSRYLVKRTGEKVFLECVQDMDHENMFWYRQDPGLGLRLIYFSYDVKMKEKGDIPEGYSVSREKKERFSLILESASTNQTSMYLCASSNRGPNTGELFFGEGSRLTVL.

This chain links TRBV19 with TRBJ1-4; 7 bases agree with TRBD1. The CDR3 has 15 amino acids. CDR1 and CDR2 from the germline V gene are LNHDA and SQIVND (reference sequence). V shed 7 bases and J 7 bases; nucleotides not matched to a gene: 12. CDR3 in DNA: TGTGCCAGTACTTTAAGACAGGGCCCGAGTGAAAAACTGTTTTTT. Protein sequence: CASTLRQGPSEKLFF.

This clone was detected only once. This chain connects TRBV6-5 to TRBJ1-1; TRBD1 matches 9 bases. CDR1 and CDR2 (germline): MNHEY, SVGAGI. CDR3 length equals 15 residues. V lost 6 bases and J lost 4; bases outside the gene matches: 9. The CDR3 sequence: CASRGGTGMATEAFF. The CDR3 nucleotides read TGTGCCAGCAGGGGGGGGACAGGGATGGCCACTGAAGCTTTCTTT.

The chain has TRBV19 and TRBJ2-2; D may be TRBD2 (5 bases). The CDR3 covers 14 residues. V dropped 3 bases and J dropped 6 bases, with 11 bases sitting between them. Per germline, CDR1 LNHDA and CDR2 SQIVND (reference sequence). CDR3 coding DNA: TGTGCCAGTAGTATCCTAGCAGGAGCCGGGGAGCTGTTTTTT. This gives the protein CASSILAGAGELFF. Complete variable domain (other parts from reference TRBV19 and TRBJ2-2): DGGITQSPKYLFRKEGQNVTLSCEQNLNHDAMYWYRQDPGQGLRLIYYSQIVNDFQKGDIAEGYSVSREKKESFPLTVTSAQKNPTAFYLCASSILAGAGELFFGEGSRLTVL.

The V and J genes are TRBV9 and TRBJ2-1; TRBD2 is a possible D gene (5 bases). The CDR3 totals 13 residues. The V gene lost 4 bases and the J gene lost 4 bases, with 9 bases spanning the gap. Looked up from germline, CDR1 is SGDLS and CDR2 is YYNGEE. The CDR3 sequence is CASSRADYNEQFF. For the CDR3, the DNA is TGTGCCAGCAGCAGAGCGGATTACAATGAGCAGTTCTTC.

This clone has a handful of counts. V and J are TRBV7-8 and TRBJ2-1; possibly TRBD1 for D (5 bases). This CDR3 is built from 18 residues. Germline V lookup: CDR1 SGHVS, CDR2 FQNEAQ. V lost 5 bases and J lost 4, with 24 bases in between. The CDR3 sequence is CASSLTENTGYGYNEQFF. Here the CDR3 DNA reads TGTGCCAGCAGCCTCACGGAAAATACAGGATACGGATACAATGAGCAGTTCTTC.

The V gene is TRBV7-9, the J gene TRBJ2-2, with TRBD2 matching 8 bases. The germline V gene has CDR1 SEHNR and CDR2 FQNEAQ (reference sequence). The CDR3 extends over 16 amino acids. V trimming: 5 bases; J trimming: 0 bases; junction bases outside the gene matches: 5. CDR3 sequence reads: CASSTRLATNTGELFF. CDR3 DNA: TGTGCCAGCAGCACTCGACTAGCGACGAACACCGGGGAGCTGTTTTTT. Full variable domain (remainder filled in from reference TRBV7-9 and TRBJ2-2): DTGVSQNPRHKITKRGQNVTFRCDPISEHNRLYWYRQTLGQGPEFLTYFQNEAQLEKSRLLSDRFSAERPKGSFSTLEIQRTEQGDSAMYLCASSTRLATNTGELFFGEGSRLTVL.

This CDR3 reads CAIISPRGFGYTF. The CDR3 DNA is TGTGCCATCATATCCCCCAGGGGATTCGGCTACACCTTC. This chain connects TRBV19 to TRBJ1-2, with TRBD1 as a possible D gene (6 bases). The CDR3 extends over 13 amino acids. CDR1 is LNHDA and CDR2 is SQIVND in the germline V gene (reference sequence). The V end was cut by 10 bases, the J end by 8 bases, with 20 bases between.

The CDR3 loop reads CASSLSRLHYNEQFF. In nucleotides, the CDR3 is TGTGCCAGCAGCTTAAGCAGACTCCACTACAATGAGCAGTTCTTC. V gene TRBV11-2 combines with J gene TRBJ2-1; D unclear. CDR3 length: 15 residues. V was pared by 2 bases and J by 3 bases, with 11 bases between. Looked up from germline, CDR1 is SGHAT and CDR2 is FQNNGV. Combining the CDR3 with reference TRBV11-2 and TRBJ2-1 gives the whole variable domain EAGVAQSPRYKIIEKRQSVAFWCNPISGHATLYWYQQILGQGPKLLIQFQNNGVVDDSQLPKDRFSAERLKGVDSTLKIQPAKLEDSAVYLCASSLSRLHYNEQFFGPGTRLTVL.

V gene TRBV28 combines with J gene TRBJ2-3, with no clear D. The CDR3 length is 14 residues. V was clipped by 5 bases and J by 3 bases, with 12 bases between them. Germline V gene sequence: CDR1 MDHEN, CDR2 SYDVKM. CDR3 protein: CASSPRTKTDTQYF. In DNA, the CDR3 is TGTGCCAGCAGTCCAAGGACGAAAACAGATACGCAGTATTTT.

V and J are TRBV6-6 and TRBJ2-7, with D unresolved. Germline CDR1 MNHNY, CDR2 SVGAGI (reference sequence). The CDR3 has 12 residues. The V end lost 3 bases, the J end lost 4 bases, and 7 bases lay between the germline ends. CDR3 sequence (DNA): TGTGCCAGCAGTTATCCGGCGTACGAGCAGTACTTC. It translates to CASSYPAYEQYF.

This clone was seen only once. The V and J genes are TRBV5-1 and TRBJ1-1; tentative D call: TRBD1 (5 bases). V was shortened by 1 base and J by 5 bases, with 9 bases between the two germline ends. CDR1 and CDR2 (germline): SGHRS, YFSETQ. The CDR3 length is 13 residues. CDR3 sequence: CASSLWGETEAFF. Here the CDR3 DNA reads TGCGCCAGCAGCTTGTGGGGGGAGACTGAAGCTTTCTTT.

The V and J genes are TRBV12-3 or TRBV12-4 and TRBJ2-3; D gene ambiguous. The CDR3 consists of 10 residues. V was cut by 5 bases and J by 4 bases, with 1 base left in between. The CDR3 DNA sequence: TGTGCCAGCAGTGCAGATACGCAGTATTTT. Its protein is CASSADTQYF.

V and J are TRBV27 and TRBJ2-7, with a possible D match to TRBD1 (6 bases). The germline V and J ends were trimmed by 5 bases and 2 bases, with 13 bases remaining between them. Germline CDR1 reads MNHEY; CDR2 reads SMNVEV (reference sequence). The CDR3 length is 14 residues. The DNA of the CDR3 is TGTGCCAGCAGTACATTGACAGGCCCCTACGAGCAGTACTTC. This gives the protein CASSTLTGPYEQYF.

The chain couples TRBV10-3 to TRBJ1-6; 9 nucleotides line up with TRBD1. Germline trimming cut 2 bases from V and 8 bases from J; bases unmatched to any gene: 4. The CDR3 length is 15 residues. In germline, CDR1 is ENHRY, CDR2 SYGVKD. Here the CDR3 DNA reads TGTGCCATCAGTGAGCGACGGGACAGGGATTCACCCCTCCACTTT. This sequence encodes CAISERRDRDSPLHF.

V gene TRBV7-9 combines with J gene TRBJ1-5; D is unclear. Germline-derived CDR1 and CDR2 are SEHNR and FQNEAQ (reference sequence). The ends were cut back, 5 bases at V and 4 bases at J, with 9 bases in the middle. The CDR3 extends over 13 amino acids. As DNA, the CDR3 is TGTGCCAGCAGCCCCCAGGCGAATCAGCCCCAGCATTTT. Protein: CASSPQANQPQHF. Full variable domain (missing parts from reference TRBV7-9 and TRBJ1-5): DTGVSQNPRHKITKRGQNVTFRCDPISEHNRLYWYRQTLGQGPEFLTYFQNEAQLEKSRLLSDRFSAERPKGSFSTLEIQRTEQGDSAMYLCASSPQANQPQHFGDGTRLSIL.

This rearrangement joins TRBV30 to TRBJ1-2; TRBD1 agrees at 7 bases. Per germline, CDR1 GTSNPN and CDR2 SVGIG (reference sequence). The V and J ends lost 3 bases and 8 bases, in that order; junction bases with no gene match: 9. This CDR3 is built from 13 residues. DNA of the CDR3: TGTGCCTGGAGACTGACAGGGTATGGCGGCTACACCTTC. It encodes CAWRLTGYGGYTF.